These T cell receptor beta chains were read from a single sample in a study of blood T cell repertoires in COVID-19. Libraries were prepared by immunoSEQ multiplex PCR; TCRdb keeps only in-frame clonotypes and omits some of them. The sample yields 100,000 to 150,000 clones, 80% to 90% seen once. The specimen sequenced was peripheral blood. The source is a man older than 75 with active or convalescent COVID-19. The CDR3 runs from the conserved cysteine through the conserved F or W. The order of the fields is clone size, D gene, J gene, V gene, CDR3 protein, CDR3 DNA. D genes are given only for firm matches. Rows give clone size only sometimes, using once, few, many, or a class for an expanded clone.

abundance: -; d_gene: TRBD2; j_gene: TRBJ2-3; v_gene: TRBV6-2/TRBV6-3; CDR3aa: CASSYRSSGLTDTQYF; CDR3nt: TGTGCCAGCAGTTACCGCTCTAGCGGACTGACAGATACGCAGTATTTT
abundance: once; d_gene: TRBD1; j_gene: TRBJ1-6; v_gene: TRBV3-1/TRBV3-2; CDR3aa: CASRQGANSPLHF; CDR3nt: TGTGCCAGCAGACAGGGGGCAAATTCACCCCTCCACTTT
abundance: -; d_gene: -; j_gene: TRBJ2-1; v_gene: TRBV21-1; CDR3aa: CAKDRAIRNEQFF; CDR3nt: TGTGCCAAAGACAGGGCCATACGCAATGAGCAGTTCTTC
abundance: -; d_gene: TRBD2; j_gene: TRBJ2-1; v_gene: TRBV3-1/TRBV3-2; CDR3aa: CASRQRLAGGSSNEQFF; CDR3nt: TGTGCCAGCAGGCAAAGACTAGCGGGGGGTTCTTCGAATGAGCAGTTCTTC
abundance: -; d_gene: -; j_gene: TRBJ2-7; v_gene: TRBV27; CDR3aa: CASSLFGPSTSYEQYF; CDR3nt: TGTGCCAGCAGTTTGTTTGGTCCTAGCACGTCCTACGAGCAGTACTTC
abundance: -; d_gene: -; j_gene: TRBJ2-6; v_gene: TRBV30; CDR3aa: CAWSDRAGANVLTF; CDR3nt: TGTGCCTGGAGTGACAGGGCTGGGGCCAACGTCCTGACTTTC
abundance: few; d_gene: -; j_gene: TRBJ2-3; v_gene: TRBV6-5; CDR3aa: CASRVRDTPDTQYF; CDR3nt: TGTGCCAGCAGGGTCCGGGACACCCCAGATACGCAGTATTTT
abundance: -; d_gene: -; j_gene: TRBJ2-3; v_gene: TRBV5-6; CDR3aa: CASSPPLGATTQYF; CDR3nt: TGTGCCAGCAGCCCACCCCTAGGGGCGACTACGCAGTATTTT
abundance: -; d_gene: -; j_gene: TRBJ1-6; v_gene: TRBV7-9; CDR3aa: CASSLASAYGPLHF; CDR3nt: TGTGCCAGCAGCTTAGCTTCAGCCTACGGGCCCCTCCACTTT
abundance: -; d_gene: TRBD1; j_gene: TRBJ2-7; v_gene: TRBV15; CDR3aa: CATSRGTGGPYEQYF; CDR3nt: TGTGCCACCAGCAGAGGGACAGGGGGCCCCTACGAGCAGTACTTC
abundance: -; d_gene: -; j_gene: TRBJ2-7; v_gene: TRBV15; CDR3aa: CATSRGEEAYEQYF; CDR3nt: TGTGCCACCAGCAGAGGTGAAGAGGCCTACGAGCAGTACTTC
abundance: -; d_gene: -; j_gene: TRBJ2-7; v_gene: TRBV28; CDR3aa: CASRSTGPSYEQYF; CDR3nt: TGTGCCAGCAGATCGACAGGTCCCTCCTACGAGCAGTACTTC
abundance: -; d_gene: -; j_gene: TRBJ2-5; v_gene: TRBV27; CDR3aa: CASGGWETQYF; CDR3nt: TGTGCCAGCGGGGGGTGGGAGACCCAGTACTTC
abundance: once; d_gene: TRBD2; j_gene: TRBJ2-2; v_gene: TRBV19; CDR3aa: CASSWEGNGELFF; CDR3nt: TGTGCCAGTAGTTGGGAGGGTAACGGGGAGCTGTTTTTT
abundance: -; d_gene: TRBD1; j_gene: TRBJ1-3; v_gene: TRBV18; CDR3aa: CASSPGQGSGNTIYF; CDR3nt: TGTGCCAGCTCACCCGGACAGGGCTCTGGAAACACCATATATTTT
abundance: -; d_gene: -; j_gene: TRBJ2-7; v_gene: TRBV20-1; CDR3aa: CSASGQREQYF; CDR3nt: TGCAGTGCCTCGGGACAACGCGAGCAGTACTTC
abundance: -; d_gene: -; j_gene: TRBJ2-7; v_gene: TRBV7-2; CDR3aa: CASSSVDSYEQYF; CDR3nt: TGTGCCAGCAGCTCTGTAGACAGCTACGAGCAGTACTTC
abundance: -; d_gene: -; j_gene: TRBJ2-7; v_gene: TRBV15; CDR3aa: CATSRDKSYEQYF; CDR3nt: TGTGCCACCAGCAGAGACAAATCCTACGAGCAGTACTTC
abundance: once; d_gene: TRBD1; j_gene: TRBJ2-7; v_gene: TRBV5-1; CDR3aa: CASSPQGVRSYEQYF; CDR3nt: TGCGCCAGCAGCCCCCAGGGGGTACGCTCCTACGAGCAGTACTTC
abundance: -; d_gene: -; j_gene: TRBJ1-2; v_gene: TRBV6-5; CDR3aa: CASSSRQSGGYTF; CDR3nt: TGTGCCAGCAGTTCGCGGCAGTCGGGGGGCTACACCTTC
abundance: once; d_gene: -; j_gene: TRBJ1-1; v_gene: TRBV18; CDR3aa: CASSTDKYTEAFF; CDR3nt: TGTGCCAGCTCGACAGATAAATACACTGAAGCTTTCTTT
abundance: -; d_gene: -; j_gene: TRBJ2-5; v_gene: TRBV7-2; CDR3aa: CASSLDRYQETQYF; CDR3nt: TGTGCCAGCAGCTTAGACAGGTACCAAGAGACCCAGTACTTC
abundance: -; d_gene: -; j_gene: TRBJ2-7; v_gene: TRBV18; CDR3aa: CASSPVGAGSYEQYF; CDR3nt: TGTGCCAGCTCACCAGTGGGGGCAGGGTCGTACGAGCAGTACTTC
abundance: -; d_gene: TRBD1; j_gene: TRBJ2-5; v_gene: TRBV2; CDR3aa: CASSENRGPETQYF; CDR3nt: TGTGCCAGCAGTGAAAACAGGGGGCCGGAGACCCAGTACTTC
abundance: -; d_gene: -; j_gene: TRBJ2-1; v_gene: TRBV10-3; CDR3aa: CATRGRGASYNEQFF; CDR3nt: TGTGCCACCCGGGGGAGGGGGGCCTCCTACAATGAGCAGTTCTTC
abundance: -; d_gene: -; j_gene: TRBJ2-3; v_gene: TRBV7-9; CDR3aa: CASSPGHRTDTQYF; CDR3nt: TGTGCCAGCAGCCCGGGACACCGCACAGATACGCAGTATTTT
abundance: -; d_gene: -; j_gene: TRBJ1-4; v_gene: TRBV7-9; CDR3aa: CASSLGLVSELFF; CDR3nt: TGTGCCAGCAGCTTAGGGTTGGTATCGGAACTGTTTTTT
abundance: few; d_gene: -; j_gene: TRBJ2-2; v_gene: TRBV4-1; CDR3aa: CASSQEGVGTLNTGELFF; CDR3nt: TGCGCCAGCAGCCAAGAAGGAGTGGGGACACTGAACACCGGGGAGCTGTTTTTT
abundance: -; d_gene: -; j_gene: TRBJ1-2; v_gene: TRBV19; CDR3aa: CASSIAGRVGAPENYGYTF; CDR3nt: TGTGCCAGTAGTATAGCCGGTCGGGTGGGGGCCCCCGAAAACTATGGCTACACCTTC
abundance: -; d_gene: TRBD1; j_gene: TRBJ2-5; v_gene: TRBV28; CDR3aa: CASSLEDRLQETQYF; CDR3nt: TGTGCCAGCAGTTTAGAGGACAGGCTCCAAGAGACCCAGTACTTC
abundance: -; d_gene: -; j_gene: TRBJ2-2; v_gene: TRBV5-5; CDR3aa: CASSVGATGELFF; CDR3nt: TGTGCCAGCAGCGTGGGGGCCACCGGGGAGCTGTTTTTT
abundance: -; d_gene: TRBD1; j_gene: TRBJ2-3; v_gene: TRBV4-1; CDR3aa: CASSQVDRGTDTQYF; CDR3nt: TGCGCCAGCAGCCAAGTCGACAGGGGCACAGATACGCAGTATTTT
abundance: -; d_gene: -; j_gene: TRBJ2-2; v_gene: TRBV7-2; CDR3aa: CASSLQGGGSLRTGELFF; CDR3nt: TGTGCCAGCAGCCTACAGGGAGGGGGGTCCCTCAGGACCGGGGAGCTGTTTTTT
abundance: -; d_gene: -; j_gene: TRBJ2-7; v_gene: TRBV5-1; CDR3aa: CASSPRRQGDYEQYF; CDR3nt: TGCGCCAGCAGCCCCCGGCGGCAGGGTGACTACGAGCAGTACTTC
abundance: few; d_gene: -; j_gene: TRBJ1-2; v_gene: TRBV6-5; CDR3aa: CASSYSFGDYGYTF; CDR3nt: TGTGCCAGCAGTTACTCTTTCGGAGACTATGGCTACACCTTC
abundance: -; d_gene: -; j_gene: TRBJ1-2; v_gene: TRBV19; CDR3aa: CASKIRTAYYGYTF; CDR3nt: TGTGCCAGTAAAATACGGACAGCTTACTATGGCTACACCTTC
abundance: -; d_gene: -; j_gene: TRBJ1-2; v_gene: TRBV2; CDR3aa: CASSSDSYGYTF; CDR3nt: TGTGCCAGCAGTTCGGACAGCTATGGCTACACCTTC
abundance: -; d_gene: TRBD2; j_gene: TRBJ2-2; v_gene: TRBV3-1/TRBV3-2; CDR3aa: CASSPGLAGGTGELFF; CDR3nt: TGTGCCAGCAGCCCAGGACTAGCGGGGGGGACCGGGGAGCTGTTTTTT
abundance: -; d_gene: -; j_gene: TRBJ1-2; v_gene: TRBV28; CDR3aa: CASSFVSRGYGYTF; CDR3nt: TGTGCCAGCAGTTTTGTCAGCAGGGGCTATGGCTACACCTTC
abundance: once; d_gene: TRBD1; j_gene: TRBJ1-2; v_gene: TRBV7-2; CDR3aa: CASSATGQNIYGYTF; CDR3nt: TGTGCCAGCAGCGCAACGGGACAGAACATCTATGGCTACACCTTC
abundance: once; d_gene: TRBD1; j_gene: TRBJ1-2; v_gene: TRBV18; CDR3aa: CASSRGQGDYGYTF; CDR3nt: TGTGCCAGCTCACGTGGACAGGGGGACTATGGCTACACCTTC
abundance: few; d_gene: -; j_gene: TRBJ1-5; v_gene: TRBV19; CDR3aa: CASTLETGNQPQHF; CDR3nt: TGTGCCAGTACTCTTGAAACGGGCAATCAGCCCCAGCATTTT
abundance: -; d_gene: TRBD1; j_gene: TRBJ1-2; v_gene: TRBV2; CDR3aa: CASTGDSTNYGYTF; CDR3nt: TGTGCCAGCACCGGGGACAGTACTAACTATGGCTACACCTTC
abundance: -; d_gene: -; j_gene: TRBJ2-5; v_gene: TRBV5-8; CDR3aa: CASSLGRSGSQETQYF; CDR3nt: TGTGCCAGCAGCTTAGGTAGATCGGGGAGCCAAGAGACCCAGTACTTC
abundance: -; d_gene: -; j_gene: TRBJ1-1; v_gene: TRBV4-3; CDR3aa: CASSRYTKGGTEAFF; CDR3nt: TGCGCCAGCAGCCGATACACTAAGGGAGGCACTGAAGCTTTCTTT
abundance: -; d_gene: TRBD2; j_gene: TRBJ2-3; v_gene: TRBV7-6; CDR3aa: CASSLPRGGARDTQYF; CDR3nt: TGTGCCAGCAGCTTACCGCGCGGGGGGGCCAGGGATACGCAGTATTTT
abundance: -; d_gene: -; j_gene: TRBJ2-7; v_gene: TRBV19; CDR3aa: CASSAGPWAVEQYF; CDR3nt: TGTGCCAGTAGTGCGGGGCCCTGGGCCGTAGAGCAGTACTTC
abundance: -; d_gene: TRBD1; j_gene: TRBJ1-4; v_gene: TRBV4-3; CDR3aa: CASSQDGGQINEKLFF; CDR3nt: TGCGCCAGCAGCCAAGATGGGGGACAGATTAATGAAAAACTGTTTTTT
abundance: -; d_gene: -; j_gene: TRBJ2-5; v_gene: TRBV30; CDR3aa: CAWSSTSLGTQYF; CDR3nt: TGTGCCTGGAGCTCGACCTCCCTAGGGACCCAGTACTTC
abundance: -; d_gene: TRBD1; j_gene: TRBJ2-2; v_gene: TRBV7-9; CDR3aa: CASSLARGTGNTGELFF; CDR3nt: TGTGCCAGCAGCTTAGCGAGGGGGACAGGGAACACCGGGGAGCTGTTTTTT
abundance: few; d_gene: TRBD1; j_gene: TRBJ1-2; v_gene: TRBV7-9; CDR3aa: CASSLMTGGGYGYTF; CDR3nt: TGTGCCAGCAGCTTAATGACAGGGGGCGGCTATGGCTACACCTTC
abundance: -; d_gene: TRBD1; j_gene: TRBJ2-7; v_gene: TRBV2; CDR3aa: CASLRDRASSYEQYF; CDR3nt: TGTGCCAGCCTCAGGGACAGAGCCAGCTCCTACGAGCAGTACTTC
abundance: -; d_gene: TRBD2; j_gene: TRBJ2-2; v_gene: TRBV18; CDR3aa: CASSPTSGGNTGELFF; CDR3nt: TGTGCCAGCTCCCCGACTAGCGGGGGAAACACCGGGGAGCTGTTTTTT